These T cell receptor beta chains were read from a single sample in a study of blood T cell repertoires in COVID-19. Generated by immunoSEQ multiplex PCR, the TCRdb table keeps only in-frame clones and is missing some. This table holds nearly 70,000 clones, 82% found once. Sequenced input: peripheral blood. Source of these receptors: a woman at least 80 years old with acute or convalescent COVID-19. CDR3s include the opening cysteine and the closing phenylalanine or tryptophan. D genes are given only for firm matches. Clone size is stated in some rows and not others, as once, few, many or a class when expanded.

d_call: NA; v_call: TRBV6-2/TRBV6-3; clone_size: many; j_call: TRBJ2-1; cdr3_aa: CASSFTGSYSLGQFF; cdr3_nt: TGTGCCAGCAGTTTCACAGGGTCCTATAGTCTTGGCCAGTTCTTC
d_call: TRBD2; v_call: TRBV3-1/TRBV3-2; clone_size: NA; j_call: TRBJ2-2; cdr3_aa: CASSRTSGGNTGELFF; cdr3_nt: TGTGCCAGCAGCCGAACTAGCGGGGGGAACACCGGGGAGCTGTTTTTT
d_call: NA; v_call: TRBV7-9; clone_size: NA; j_call: TRBJ1-1; cdr3_aa: CASSSEGGSTEAFF; cdr3_nt: TGTGCCAGCAGCTCTGAGGGGGGGAGCACTGAAGCTTTCTTT
d_call: NA; v_call: TRBV2; clone_size: NA; j_call: TRBJ1-1; cdr3_aa: CASGLPVRAFF; cdr3_nt: TGTGCCAGCGGGCTCCCCGTTCGGGCTTTCTTT
d_call: NA; v_call: TRBV6-2/TRBV6-3; clone_size: NA; j_call: TRBJ1-2; cdr3_aa: CASSYRGDGANYGYTF; cdr3_nt: TGTGCCAGCAGTTACCGCGGTGACGGAGCTAACTATGGCTACACCTTC
d_call: TRBD1; v_call: TRBV4-1; clone_size: NA; j_call: TRBJ2-1; cdr3_aa: CASSFRTGDTINEQFF; cdr3_nt: TGCGCCAGCAGTTTCAGGACAGGAGATACCATCAATGAGCAGTTCTTC
d_call: NA; v_call: TRBV4-1; clone_size: NA; j_call: TRBJ2-3; cdr3_aa: CASSHMAGQATDTQYF; cdr3_nt: TGCGCCAGCAGCCATATGGCGGGGCAAGCCACAGATACGCAGTATTTT
d_call: TRBD1; v_call: TRBV6-5; clone_size: few; j_call: TRBJ1-1; cdr3_aa: CASSPGQGWRTEAFF; cdr3_nt: TGTGCCAGCAGTCCGGGACAGGGGTGGAGGACTGAAGCTTTCTTT
d_call: NA; v_call: TRBV12-3/TRBV12-4; clone_size: NA; j_call: TRBJ2-7; cdr3_aa: CASSQFPLYEQYF; cdr3_nt: TGTGCCAGCAGCCAGTTTCCCCTTTACGAGCAGTACTTC
d_call: NA; v_call: TRBV18; clone_size: few; j_call: TRBJ2-7; cdr3_aa: CASSPPTVAYEQYF; cdr3_nt: TGTGCCAGCTCACCGCCCACTGTCGCCTACGAGCAGTACTTC
d_call: NA; v_call: TRBV30; clone_size: NA; j_call: TRBJ1-5; cdr3_aa: CAWSNLNSNQPQHF; cdr3_nt: TGTGCCTGGAGTAATCTAAATAGCAATCAGCCCCAGCATTTT